This T cell receptor (beta chain) comes out of a study of blood T cell repertoires in COVID-19. Libraries were prepared by immunoSEQ multiplex PCR; TCRdb keeps only in-frame clonotypes and omits some of them. This repertoire shows around 700,000 clones, 80% to 90% found once; its top ten account for more than 0.25%. Per the germline V gene, CDR1 is LNHDA and CDR2 is SQIVND (reference sequence). This CDR3 has 13 amino acids. J was trimmed by 6 bases and V by 8 bases; bases with no gene match: 7. V usage is TRBV19 and J usage is TRBJ2-1; 7 positions match TRBD2. The clonotype comes from a woman under 30 with acute or convalescent COVID-19. The sequenced material came from peripheral blood. Here the CDR3 DNA reads TGTGCCAGTCGTTCGGGACTACGCAATGAGCAGTTCTTC. This sequence encodes CASRSGLRNEQFF.